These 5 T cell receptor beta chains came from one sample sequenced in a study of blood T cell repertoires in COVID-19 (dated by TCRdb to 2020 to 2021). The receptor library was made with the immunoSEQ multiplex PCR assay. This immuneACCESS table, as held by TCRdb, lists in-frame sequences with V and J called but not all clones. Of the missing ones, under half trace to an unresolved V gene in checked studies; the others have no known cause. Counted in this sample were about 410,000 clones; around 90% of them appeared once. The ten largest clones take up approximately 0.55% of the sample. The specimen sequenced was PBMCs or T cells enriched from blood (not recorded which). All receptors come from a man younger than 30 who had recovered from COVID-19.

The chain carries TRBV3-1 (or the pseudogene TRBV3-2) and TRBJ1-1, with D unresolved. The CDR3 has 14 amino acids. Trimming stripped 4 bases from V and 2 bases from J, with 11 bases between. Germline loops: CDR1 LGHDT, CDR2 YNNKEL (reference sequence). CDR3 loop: CASSPRPGNTEAFF. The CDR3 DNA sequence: TGTGCCAGCAGCCCACGACCGGGTAACACTGAAGCTTTCTTT.

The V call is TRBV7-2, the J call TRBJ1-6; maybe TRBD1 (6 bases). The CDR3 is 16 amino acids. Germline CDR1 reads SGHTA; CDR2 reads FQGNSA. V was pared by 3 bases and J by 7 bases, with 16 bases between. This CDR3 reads CASSFLRGAGNSPLHF. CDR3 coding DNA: TGTGCCAGCAGCTTCCTGCGGGGGGCCGGAAATTCACCCCTCCACTTT.

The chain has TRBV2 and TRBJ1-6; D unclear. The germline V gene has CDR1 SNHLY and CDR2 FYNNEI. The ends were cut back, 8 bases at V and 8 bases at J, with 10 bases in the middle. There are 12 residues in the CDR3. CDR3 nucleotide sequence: TGTGCCAGCGGGGAGGAGCATTCACCCCTCCACTTT. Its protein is CASGEEHSPLHF.

The CDR3 region is CAISANGQPNSPLHF. CDR3 bases: TGTGCCATCAGCGCTAACGGACAGCCAAATTCACCCCTCCACTTT. This chain links TRBV10-3 with TRBJ1-6; D is possibly TRBD1 (6 bases). CDR1 ENHRY and CDR2 SYGVKD come from the germline V gene. V lost 6 bases to trimming and J lost 7 bases, with 16 bases between them. The CDR3 has 15 amino acids.

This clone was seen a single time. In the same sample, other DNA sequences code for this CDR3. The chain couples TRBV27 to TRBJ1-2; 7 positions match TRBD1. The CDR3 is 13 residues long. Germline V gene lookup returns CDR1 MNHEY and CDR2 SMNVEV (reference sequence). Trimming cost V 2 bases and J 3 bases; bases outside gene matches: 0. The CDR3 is CASSLTGDYGYTF. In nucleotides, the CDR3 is TGTGCCAGCAGTTTAACAGGGGACTATGGCTACACCTTC.